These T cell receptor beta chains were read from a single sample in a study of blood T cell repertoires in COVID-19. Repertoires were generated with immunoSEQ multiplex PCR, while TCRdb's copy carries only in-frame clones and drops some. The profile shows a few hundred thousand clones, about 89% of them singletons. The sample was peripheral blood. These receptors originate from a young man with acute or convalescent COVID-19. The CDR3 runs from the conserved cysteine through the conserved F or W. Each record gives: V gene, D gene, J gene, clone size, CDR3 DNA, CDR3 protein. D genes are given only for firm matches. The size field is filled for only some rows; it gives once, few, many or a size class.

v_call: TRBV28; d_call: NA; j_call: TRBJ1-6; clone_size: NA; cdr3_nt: TGTGCCAGCAGTACCGGGACACCGATGTGGGCCCTCCACTTT; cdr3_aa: CASSTGTPMWALHF
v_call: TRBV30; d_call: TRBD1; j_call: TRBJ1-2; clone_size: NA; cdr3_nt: TGTGCCTCGTCCTCACCCGGGACAGCTAACTATGGCTACACCTTC; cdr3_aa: CASSSPGTANYGYTF
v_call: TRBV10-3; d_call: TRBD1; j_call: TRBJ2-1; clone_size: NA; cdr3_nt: TGTGCCATCAGTGGGGGACAGGGAGAGTTCTTC; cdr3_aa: CAISGGQGEFF
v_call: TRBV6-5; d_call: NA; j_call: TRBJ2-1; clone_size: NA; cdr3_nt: TGTGCCAGCAAGGGGGGGCAGGTATCCTACAATGAGCAGTTCTTC; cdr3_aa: CASKGGQVSYNEQFF
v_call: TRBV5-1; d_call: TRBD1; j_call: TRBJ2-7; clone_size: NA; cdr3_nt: TGCGCCAGCAGCTGGGCGAGGGGGCCCCTGGCCGAGCAGTACTTC; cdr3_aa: CASSWARGPLAEQYF
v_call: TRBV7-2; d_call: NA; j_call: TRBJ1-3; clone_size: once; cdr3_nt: TGTGCCAGCAGCTTGGTGGGGGGGACGGGAAACACCATATATTTT; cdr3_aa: CASSLVGGTGNTIYF
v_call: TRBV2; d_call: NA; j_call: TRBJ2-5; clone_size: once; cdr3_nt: TGTGTCATAAGTCTCAGGGGCGCAGGGGAGACCCAGTACTTC; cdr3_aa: CVISLRGAGETQYF
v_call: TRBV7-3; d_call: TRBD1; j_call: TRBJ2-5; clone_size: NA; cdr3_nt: TGTGCCAGCAGCCCCCACGTTGCCAGGGGGCAGGAGGAGACCCAGTACTTC; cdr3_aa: CASSPHVARGQEETQYF
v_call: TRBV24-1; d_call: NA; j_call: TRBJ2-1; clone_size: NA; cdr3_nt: TGTGCCACCAGACCCCCCCGAGACAGACTTTCGAGGAGCTCCTACAATGAGCAGTTCTTC; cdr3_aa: CATRPPRDRLSRSSYNEQFF
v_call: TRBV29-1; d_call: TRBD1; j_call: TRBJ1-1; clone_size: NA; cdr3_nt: TGCAGCGTTGATACAGGGGTCAACACTGAAGCTTTCTTT; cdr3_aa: CSVDTGVNTEAFF
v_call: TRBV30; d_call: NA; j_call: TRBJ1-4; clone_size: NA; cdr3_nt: TGTGCCTGGAGTGGGGGGGGTCCTAATGAAAAACTGTTTTTT; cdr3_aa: CAWSGGGPNEKLFF
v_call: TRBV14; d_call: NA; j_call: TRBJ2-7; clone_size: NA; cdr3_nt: TGTGCCAGTAATGGACGGAGGACCGCCGAGCAGTACTTC; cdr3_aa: CASNGRRTAEQYF
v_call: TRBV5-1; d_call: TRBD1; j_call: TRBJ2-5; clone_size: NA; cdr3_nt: TGCGCCAGCAGCTTCGACGGACAGGCGGGTTCTGGAGCCCCATGGACCCAGTACTTC; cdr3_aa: CASSFDGQAGSGAPWTQYF
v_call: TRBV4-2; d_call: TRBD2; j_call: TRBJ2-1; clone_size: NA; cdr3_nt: TGTGCCAGCAGCCAAGATCTGGCCCGGGGGGGCCGCAATGAGCAGTTCTTC; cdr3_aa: CASSQDLARGGRNEQFF
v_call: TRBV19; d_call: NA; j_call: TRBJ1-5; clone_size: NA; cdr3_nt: TGTGCCAGTAGTACGTTTACAGGATCCTATAGCAATCAGCCCCAGCATTTT; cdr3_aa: CASSTFTGSYSNQPQHF
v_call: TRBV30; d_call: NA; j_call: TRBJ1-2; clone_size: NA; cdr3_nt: TGTGCCTGGAGTGGATCAGATTACTATGGCTACACCTTC; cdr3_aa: CAWSGSDYYGYTF
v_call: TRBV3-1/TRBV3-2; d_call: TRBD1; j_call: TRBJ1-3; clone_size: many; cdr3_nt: TGTGCCAGCAGCCACGTACCGACAGGGCAAAACGGAAACACCATATATTTT; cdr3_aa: CASSHVPTGQNGNTIYF
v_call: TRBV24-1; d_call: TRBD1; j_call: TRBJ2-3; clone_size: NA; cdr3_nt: TGTGCCACCAGTGACCACGCCGGGACAGGCAGCACAGATACGCAGTATTTT; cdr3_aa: CATSDHAGTGSTDTQYF
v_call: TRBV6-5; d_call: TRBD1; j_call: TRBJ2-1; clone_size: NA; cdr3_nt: TGTGCCAGCAGTTACTCGACCGGACAGGGCCTCAATGAGCAGTTCTTC; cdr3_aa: CASSYSTGQGLNEQFF
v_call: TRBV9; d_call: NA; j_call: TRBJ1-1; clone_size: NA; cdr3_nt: TGTGCCAGCAGCGCCGACACTGAAGCTTTCTTT; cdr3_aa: CASSADTEAFF
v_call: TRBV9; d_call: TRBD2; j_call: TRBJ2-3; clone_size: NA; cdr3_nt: TGTGCCAGCAGCGTAACCCTGACTAGCTCGGGCACAGATACGCAGTATTTT; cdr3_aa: CASSVTLTSSGTDTQYF
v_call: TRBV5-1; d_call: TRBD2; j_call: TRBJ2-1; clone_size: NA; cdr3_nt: TGCGCCAGCACCCAGACTAGCGGGAGACCCTACAATGAGCAGTTCTTC; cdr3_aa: CASTQTSGRPYNEQFF
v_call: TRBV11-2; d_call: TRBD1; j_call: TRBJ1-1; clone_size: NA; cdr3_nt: TGTGCCAGCAGCTTAGATAGGGCCGGGACAGGGGATGCTTTCTTT; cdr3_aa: CASSLDRAGTGDAFF
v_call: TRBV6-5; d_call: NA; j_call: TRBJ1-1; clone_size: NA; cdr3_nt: TGTGCCAGCAACAAGCGGGAGAACACTGAAGCTTTCTTT; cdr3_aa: CASNKRENTEAFF
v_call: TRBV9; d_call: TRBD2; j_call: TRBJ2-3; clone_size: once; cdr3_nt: TGTGCCAGCAGCGGGACTAGCGGGGGACCCGGGGATACGCAGTATTTT; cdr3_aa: CASSGTSGGPGDTQYF
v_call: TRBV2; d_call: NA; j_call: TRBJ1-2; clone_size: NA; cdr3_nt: TGTGCCAGCAGTGAAGTAGCAGGGCGCGACTATGGCTACACCTTC; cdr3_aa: CASSEVAGRDYGYTF
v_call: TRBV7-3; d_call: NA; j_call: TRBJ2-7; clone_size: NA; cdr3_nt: TGTGCCAGCAGGGCGGAGGTGCCCCCCTACGAGCAGTACTTC; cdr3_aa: CASRAEVPPYEQYF
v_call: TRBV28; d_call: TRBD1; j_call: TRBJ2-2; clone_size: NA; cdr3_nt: TGTGCCGGACAGGGCAGTGGCACCGGGGAGCTGTTTTTT; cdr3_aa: CAGQGSGTGELFF
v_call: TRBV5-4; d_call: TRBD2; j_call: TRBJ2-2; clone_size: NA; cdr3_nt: TGTGCCAGCGGGGGGGTTGCGGGGTCCGGGGAGCTGTTTTTT; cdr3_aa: CASGGVAGSGELFF
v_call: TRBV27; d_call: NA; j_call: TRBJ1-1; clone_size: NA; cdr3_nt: TGTGCCAGCTTCCTAGGGGCCTTTAACACTGAAGCTTTCTTT; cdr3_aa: CASFLGAFNTEAFF
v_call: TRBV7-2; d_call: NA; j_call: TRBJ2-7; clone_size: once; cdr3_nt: TGTGCCAGCAGCACTCGGGACAGCGGGTTGTACGAGCAGTACTTC; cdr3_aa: CASSTRDSGLYEQYF
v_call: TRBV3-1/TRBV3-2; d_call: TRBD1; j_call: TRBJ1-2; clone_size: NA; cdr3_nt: TGTGCCAGCAGCCAGGTTACAGGGGTTAACTATGGCTACACCTTC; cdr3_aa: CASSQVTGVNYGYTF
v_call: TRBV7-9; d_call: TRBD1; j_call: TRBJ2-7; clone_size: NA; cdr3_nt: TGTGCCAGCAGCTCCGGGACAGACTCCTACGAGCAGTACTTC; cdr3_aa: CASSSGTDSYEQYF
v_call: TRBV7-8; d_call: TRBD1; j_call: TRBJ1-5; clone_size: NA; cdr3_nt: TGTGCCAGCAAAATGGACAGGACGGAGCCCCAGCATTTT; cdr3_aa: CASKMDRTEPQHF
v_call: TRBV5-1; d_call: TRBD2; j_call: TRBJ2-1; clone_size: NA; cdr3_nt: TGCGCCAGCAGCTCATTAGCGGGGGGGCACAATGAGCAGTTCTTC; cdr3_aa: CASSSLAGGHNEQFF
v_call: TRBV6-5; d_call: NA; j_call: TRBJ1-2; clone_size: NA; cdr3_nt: TGTGCCAGCACCCCGGGTGCGACGAGCTATGGCTACACCTTC; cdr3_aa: CASTPGATSYGYTF
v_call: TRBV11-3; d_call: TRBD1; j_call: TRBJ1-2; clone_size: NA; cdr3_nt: TGTGCCAGCAGCTCTAGACAGGGCCGCGGCTACACCTTC; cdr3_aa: CASSSRQGRGYTF
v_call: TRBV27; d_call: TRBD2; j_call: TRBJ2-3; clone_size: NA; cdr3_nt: TGTGCCAGCAGTCCCATGGGCGGGAGTCTCGCAGATACGCAGTATTTT; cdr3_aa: CASSPMGGSLADTQYF
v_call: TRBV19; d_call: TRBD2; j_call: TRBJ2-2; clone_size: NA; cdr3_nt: TGTGCCAGTAGTAGGGGGACTAGCGGGAGGGCCTTCACCGGGGAGCTGTTTTTT; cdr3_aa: CASSRGTSGRAFTGELFF
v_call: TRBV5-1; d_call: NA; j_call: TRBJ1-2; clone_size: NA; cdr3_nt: TGCGCCAGCAGCTCCTCAGGGGATATTAGCTATGGCTACACCTTC; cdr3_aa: CASSSSGDISYGYTF
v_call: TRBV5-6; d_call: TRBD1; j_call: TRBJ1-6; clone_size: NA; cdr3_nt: TGTGCCAGCAGCTCATCCGGGACAGGGGGGGAAACCCTCCACTTT; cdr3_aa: CASSSSGTGGETLHF
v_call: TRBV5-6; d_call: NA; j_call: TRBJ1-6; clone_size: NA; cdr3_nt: TGTGCCAGCAGCTTGGATAGCTCCTATAATTCACCCCTCCACTTT; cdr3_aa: CASSLDSSYNSPLHF
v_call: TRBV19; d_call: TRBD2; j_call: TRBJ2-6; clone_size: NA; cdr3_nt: TGTGCCAGTAGTATAAAATGGCGGGGGGGCTCTGGGGCCAACGTCCTGACTTTC; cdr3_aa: CASSIKWRGGSGANVLTF
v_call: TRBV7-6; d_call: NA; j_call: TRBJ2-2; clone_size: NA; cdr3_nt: TGTGCCAGCAGCGGGAGTCTAACCGGGGAGCTGTTTTTT; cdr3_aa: CASSGSLTGELFF
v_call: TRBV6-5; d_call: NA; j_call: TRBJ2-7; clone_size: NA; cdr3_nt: TGTGCCAGCAGGTACAGAGACACGAGCTCCTACGAGCAGTACTTC; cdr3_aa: CASRYRDTSSYEQYF
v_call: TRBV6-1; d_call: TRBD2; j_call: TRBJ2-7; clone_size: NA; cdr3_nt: TGTGCCAGCAGTGAATCCGCCAGCGGGAGATACGAGCAGTACTTC; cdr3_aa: CASSESASGRYEQYF
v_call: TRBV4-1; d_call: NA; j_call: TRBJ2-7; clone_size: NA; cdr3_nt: TGCGCCAGCAGCCTATTATGGCAGGGCGACTACGAGCAGTACTTC; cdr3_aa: CASSLLWQGDYEQYF